This T cell receptor beta chain was found in a study of PD-1 blockade in classical Hodgkin lymphoma. As concerns this clone: Its antigen is not identified.

Clones were read by immunoSEQ multiplex PCR, and TCRdb kept only the in-frame ones, dropping some. The table lists 6,000 to 9,500 clones, approximately 80% of them singletons. Germline-derived CDR1 and CDR2 are SGHTA and FQGNSA. The CDR3 length is 15 residues. V was trimmed by 1 base and J by 3 bases, leaving 11 bases between them. Time point of the sample: cycle 4 day 1 (C4D1), after less than 7 weeks of nivolumab. Each patient experienced a relapse that followed autologous stem cell transplantation, and brentuximab vedotin exposure varied. Isolation of CD8+ T cells from thawed PBMCs used magnetic negative selection. Study outcomes and limitations: Relapsed/refractory patients reportedly had lower baseline diversity than newly diagnosed patients. Newly diagnosed and completely responding patients shared comparable baseline diversity.

The sequence was obtained from a human donor with classical Hodgkin lymphoma. The source was CD8+ T cells from blood, collected before the fourth cycle of nivolumab. The chain has TRBV7-2 and TRBJ2-3; no definite D call. The chain's CDR3 is CASSLVWSRTDTQYF. CDR3 nucleotides: TGTGCCAGCAGCTTAGTCTGGTCTAGAACAGATACGCAGTATTTT.